Following are 29 T cell receptor beta chains from one sample sequenced in a study of T cell changes during pregnancy in multiple sclerosis. Assay used: immunoSEQ multiplex PCR; TCRdb lists only in-frame clones, some missing. The sample carries around 30,000 clones, around 90% recorded once. This sample comprised CD4+ T cells from peripheral blood mononuclear cells, obtained in the third trimester of pregnancy. These receptors all stem from a female donor in good health, enrolled as a control in a pregnancy study.

V usage is TRBV14 and J usage is TRBJ2-6; 10 positions agree with TRBD1. Germline CDR1 reads SGHDN; CDR2 reads FVKESK. Trimming removed 9 bases from V and 2 bases from J; junction bases left unmatched: 16. CDR3 size: 19 residues. CDR3 loop: CARQPRQGARYAGANVLTF. The DNA of the CDR3 is TGTGCCAGACAGCCACGACAGGGGGCGCGCTATGCTGGGGCCAACGTCCTGACTTTC.

The chain combines TRBV27 with TRBJ2-1, with 8 bases aligning to TRBD2. The CDR3 is made up of 14 amino acids. Trimming at V came to 5 bases and at J to 4 bases, leaving 4 bases not matched to a gene. Germline loops: CDR1 MNHEY, CDR2 SMNVEV (reference sequence). The CDR3: CASSRAGGYNEQFF. The CDR3 nucleotides are TGTGCCAGCAGTCGGGCGGGGGGATACAATGAGCAGTTCTTC.

The chain employs TRBV6-5 and TRBJ1-6; maybe TRBD1 (6 bases). The germline V gene encodes CDR1 MNHEY and CDR2 SVGAGI. V dropped 5 bases and J dropped 7 bases, with 6 bases sitting between them. This CDR3 spans 12 amino acids. The CDR3 DNA is TGTGCCAGCAGTCAGGGGAATTCACCCCTCCACTTT. The encoded protein is CASSQGNSPLHF.

The V and J genes are TRBV4-1 and TRBJ2-2; TRBD2 might be the D (6 bases). The CDR3 covers 16 residues. Trimming stripped 4 bases from V and 4 bases from J, with 16 bases between. The V gene's germline CDR1 is MGHRA and CDR2 YSYEKL. CDR3 protein: CASSPPSGLFTGELFF. CDR3 nucleotide sequence: TGCGCCAGCAGCCCACCATCGGGACTTTTCACCGGGGAGCTGTTTTTT.

The V gene is TRBV5-1, the J gene TRBJ2-3; 8 nucleotides line up with TRBD2. The CDR3 is 16 residues long. Germline-derived CDR1 and CDR2 are SGHRS and YFSETQ. The trim removed 7 bases at V and 4 bases at J, leaving 14 bases unmatched. CDR3 sequence (DNA): TGCGCCAGCGACCGCGGGGCAAGCGGGAGTTCAGATACGCAGTATTTT. Translated, it gives CASDRGASGSSDTQYF.

The chain employs TRBV6-5 and TRBJ1-1; 7 nucleotides match TRBD1. Trimming took 5 bases from V and 1 from J; bases not matched to a gene: 7. Per the germline V gene, CDR1 is MNHEY and CDR2 is SVGAGI. The CDR3 consists of 15 residues. The CDR3 DNA follows: TGTGCCAGCAGTCCTAGGACAGGCGGGAACACTGAAGCTTTCTTT. This gives the protein CASSPRTGGNTEAFF.

CDR3 in amino acids: CASSLGQPDSGNTIYF. Written as DNA, the CDR3 is TGTGCCAGCAGCTTAGGACAGCCTGACTCTGGAAACACCATATATTTT. The chain joins TRBV7-2 to TRBJ1-3; possibly TRBD1 for D (5 bases). Germline assignment: CDR1 SGHTA and CDR2 FQGNSA. V was pared by 1 base and J by 0 bases, with 10 bases between. The CDR3 length is 16 residues.

The V and J genes are TRBV18 and TRBJ2-5, with TRBD2 matching over 7 bases. The CDR3 extends over 16 amino acids. V lost 1 base, J lost 0 bases, and 5 bases stayed unmatched. The germline CDR1 and CDR2 sequences are KGHSH and LQKENI. The CDR3 DNA reads TGTGCCAGCTCACCACAGGCTAGCGGAGACCAAGAGACCCAGTACTTC. Protein product: CASSPQASGDQETQYF.

This chain links TRBV2 with TRBJ1-1; no definite D call. Trimming took 2 bases from V and 1 from J, leaving 8 bases between them. The length of the CDR3 is 14 residues. CDR1 and CDR2 (germline): SNHLY, FYNNEI. CDR3 sequence (DNA): TGTGCCAGCAGTGAAAGGGCGGGGAACACTGAAGCTTTCTTT. This encodes CASSERAGNTEAFF.

This rearrangement joins TRBV9 to TRBJ1-2, with D possibly matching TRBD1 (5 bases). Trimming took 4 bases from V and 5 from J, leaving 18 bases between them. CDR3 size: 15 residues. Germline V gives CDR1 SGDLS, CDR2 YYNGEE. The CDR3 DNA sequence: TGTGCCAGCAGCACCCCCCCTCAGGGTAATTATGGCTACACCTTC. Translated, it gives CASSTPPQGNYGYTF. The variable domain in full, completed from reference TRBV9 and TRBJ1-2, reads DSGVTQTPKHLITATGQRVTLRCSPRSGDLSVYWYQQSLDQGLQFLIQYYNGEERAKGNILERFSAQQFPDLHSELNLSSLELGDSALYFCASSTPPQGNYGYTFGSGTRLTVV.

The rearrangement links TRBV15 to TRBJ1-5; 7 bases align to TRBD1. The CDR3 sequence is 15 residues long. The germline V gene encodes CDR1 LNHNV and CDR2 YYDKDF (reference sequence). V lost 5 bases, J lost 4 bases, and 8 bases stayed unmatched. The CDR3 spells CATSGGIQGNQPQHF. As DNA, the CDR3 is TGTGCCACCAGCGGGGGAATACAGGGGAATCAGCCCCAGCATTTT.

J is TRBJ2-2 and V is TRBV4-2; a possible D gene is TRBD2 (6 bases). The CDR3 contains 16 residues. Germline loops: CDR1 LGHNA, CDR2 YNFKEQ. V shed 0 bases and J shed 8 bases, with 16 bases lying between them. The CDR3 spells CASSQDRSSVTGELFF. The CDR3 coding sequence is TGTGCCAGCAGCCAAGACAGGTCTAGCGTCACGGGGGAGCTGTTTTTT.

The gene calls are TRBV10-3 and TRBJ1-3; D not certain. The V and J ends lost 4 bases and 3 bases respectively, with 10 bases between them. The CDR3 length is 14 residues. CDR1 ENHRY and CDR2 SYGVKD come from the germline V gene. CDR3 protein: CAISGSPHGNTIYF. The CDR3 nucleotides are TGTGCCATCAGTGGGTCTCCCCATGGAAACACCATATATTTT.

The J gene is TRBJ1-5, the V gene TRBV5-1; no clear D. V was pared by 0 bases and J by 0 bases, with 10 bases between. CDR3 length: 16 amino acids. CDR1 is SGHRS, CDR2 YFSETQ, per germline. CDR3 in amino acids: CASSLDGAYSNQPQHF. The CDR3 DNA sequence: TGCGCCAGCAGCTTGGACGGAGCTTATAGCAATCAGCCCCAGCATTTT. Based on the CDR3 plus reference TRBV5-1 and TRBJ1-5, the full variable domain is KAGVTQTPRYLIKTRGQQVTLSCSPISGHRSVSWYQQTPGQGLQFLFEYFSETQRNKGNFPGRFSGRQFSNSRSEMNVSTLELGDSALYLCASSLDGAYSNQPQHFGDGTRLSIL.

The chain combines TRBV19 with TRBJ2-1; the D gene is possibly TRBD2 (6 bases). Trimming removed 4 bases at V and 2 bases at J, with 15 bases between. CDR3 size: 16 residues. Germline CDR1 LNHDA, CDR2 SQIVND (reference sequence). CDR3 nucleotide sequence: TGTGCCAGTAGTAAAACGGGAGAACGGCCCTACAATGAGCAGTTCTTC. This sequence encodes CASSKTGERPYNEQFF.

This chain links TRBV4-3 with TRBJ1-6; D uncertain. The CDR3 contains 13 residues. Trimming left V 3 bases short and J 7 bases short, with 7 bases between. Germline loops: CDR1 LGHNA, CDR2 YSLEER. The CDR3 coding sequence is TGCGCCAGCAGCCAGGTCGGGAATTCACCCCTCCACTTT. Translated: CASSQVGNSPLHF.

The V gene is TRBV19, the J gene TRBJ2-1; TRBD2 agrees at 8 bases. This CDR3 has 17 amino acids. The germline gives CDR1 LNHDA, CDR2 SQIVND (reference sequence). Trimming at V came to 3 bases and at J to 3 bases, leaving 10 bases not matched to a gene. CDR3 in DNA: TGTGCCAGTAGTATCGTCGGGGGGGGCCTCGGCTACAATGAGCAGTTCTTC. This gives the protein CASSIVGGGLGYNEQFF.

In this sample, this clone turned up once. The V and J genes are TRBV30 and TRBJ2-5; D is uncertain. Germline V gene sequence: CDR1 GTSNPN, CDR2 SVGIG (reference sequence). Trimming shortened V by 0 bases and J by 2 bases, and 7 bases separated the two germline ends. The CDR3 consists of 13 residues. The CDR3 nucleotides are TGTGCCTGGAGTGTACGCAGGCAAGAGACCCAGTACTTC. Protein sequence: CAWSVRRQETQYF.

This clone was observed a handful of times. This chain uses TRBV28 with TRBJ2-7; weak D call: TRBD2 (6 bases). Looked up from germline, CDR1 is MDHEN and CDR2 is SYDVKM. The CDR3 covers 13 residues. With 10 bases removed from V and 0 bases from J, the gap between germline ends came to 13 bases. The CDR3 DNA follows: TGTGCCACCCTCGGGGGACTCTCCTACGAGCAGTACTTC. It is translated as CATLGGLSYEQYF.

The chain links TRBV29-1 to TRBJ2-7, with 9 bases identical to TRBD2. Germline V gives CDR1 SQVTM, CDR2 ANQGSEA. The CDR3 is 18 amino acids. The V gene end was trimmed by 5 bases and the J gene end by 0 bases; junction bases not matched to a gene: 17. The CDR3 DNA reads as TGCAGCGTTTCCTCAACAGGCTTTAGCGGGAGACCCTCCTACGAGCAGTACTTC. Its translation: CSVSSTGFSGRPSYEQYF.

This sequence joins TRBV29-1 and TRBJ1-6; D uncertain. CDR1 and CDR2 (germline): SQVTM, ANQGSEA. This CDR3 region has 13 residues. V was cut by 4 bases and J by 3 bases, with 7 bases left in between. As DNA, the CDR3 is TGCAGCGTTGCGGCGGACTATAATTCACCCCTCCACTTT. Residues: CSVAADYNSPLHF.

The count of this clone is one. The chain joins TRBV30 to TRBJ2-2, with D tentatively TRBD2 (5 bases). The CDR3 totals 13 residues. CDR1 GTSNPN and CDR2 SVGIG come from the germline V gene (reference sequence). Trimming shortened V by 2 bases and J by 5 bases, and 9 bases separated the two germline ends. Written as DNA, the CDR3 is TGTGCCTGGAGTTTTTTAGCGACCGGGGAGCTGTTTTTT. This sequence encodes CAWSFLATGELFF.

The CDR3 DNA reads as TGTGCCAGCAGCGTGGACAGGGAGAGAAACACCATATATTTT. Translated: CASSVDRERNTIYF. V and J are TRBV9 and TRBJ1-3; 8 bases map to TRBD1. Germline V gene data show CDR1 as SGDLS and CDR2 as YYNGEE. CDR3 length: 14 residues. The J segment lost 5 bases and the V segment lost 2 bases, leaving 3 bases of the junction unmatched.

The V and J genes are TRBV7-2 and TRBJ2-2; 9 nucleotides agree with TRBD1. CDR1 is SGHTA and CDR2 is FQGNSA in the germline V gene. CDR3 length equals 18 residues. V trimming: 2 bases; J trimming: 10 bases; junction bases outside the gene matches: 17. The CDR3 region is CASSLFGTGLTVREELFF. The CDR3 DNA sequence: TGTGCCAGCAGCTTATTTGGGACAGGGTTAACGGTTCGTGAGGAGCTGTTTTTT.

This chain connects TRBV7-2 to TRBJ1-1; unclear D gene. CDR1 and CDR2 (germline): SGHTA, FQGNSA. V was clipped by 3 bases and J by 2 bases, with 7 bases between them. The length of the CDR3 is 13 residues. The CDR3 DNA is TGTGCCAGCAGCTTGGAGAGAAACACTGAAGCTTTCTTT. Translated, it gives CASSLERNTEAFF. The full variable domain, its missing parts supplied by reference TRBV7-2 and TRBJ1-1, is GAGVSQSPSNKVTEKGKDVELRCDPISGHTALYWYRQSLGQGLEFLIYFQGNSAPDKSGLPSDRFSAERTGGSVSTLTIQRTQQEDSAVYLCASSLERNTEAFFGQGTRLTVV.

This rearrangement joins TRBV2 to TRBJ2-2; 7 nucleotides align to TRBD1. The CDR3 covers 15 residues. The J segment lost 0 bases and the V segment lost 5 bases, leaving 3 bases of the junction unmatched. CDR1 SNHLY and CDR2 FYNNEI come from the germline V gene. The CDR3 reads CASSQGQTNTGELFF. The CDR3 nucleotides read TGTGCCAGCAGTCAGGGACAGACGAACACCGGGGAGCTGTTTTTT.

The chain recombines TRBV25-1 with TRBJ2-5, with TRBD1 identical over 7 bases. The CDR3 totals 17 residues. The germline gives CDR1 MGHDK, CDR2 SYGVNS. V was clipped by 1 base and J by 5 bases; unmatched bases: 13. The CDR3 DNA reads as TGTGCCAGCAGTGAATCCCTCCGGGACAGAGGGATCGAGACCCAGTACTTC. Protein sequence: CASSESLRDRGIETQYF.

V is TRBV6-6 and J is TRBJ1-2, with TRBD1 matching 7 bases. Germline V gene sequence: CDR1 MNHNY, CDR2 SVGAGI (reference sequence). The CDR3 sequence is 13 residues long. Trimming cost V 5 bases and J 6 bases; bases outside gene matches: 6. The CDR3 here is CASSEGQRNGYTF. CDR3 nucleotides: TGTGCCAGCAGTGAGGGACAGCGTAATGGCTACACCTTC.

The rearrangement links TRBV7-2 to TRBJ2-7; 7 bases are shared with TRBD2. CDR3 size: 14 residues. Germline V gene data show CDR1 as SGHTA and CDR2 as FQGNSA. V was pared by 5 bases and J by 2 bases, with 6 bases of the junction left unmatched. The CDR3 nucleotides read TGTGCCAGCAGCCTGGAACGGGGGGCCTACGAGCAGTACTTC. Residues: CASSLERGAYEQYF.